This TCR beta chain was retrieved from a study of control samples from healthy donors and cancer patients (dated by TCRdb to 2018 to 2020). The CDR3 goes from the cysteine to the phenylalanine over 15 residues. Just the 45-base CDR3 DNA is kept, in frame starting at base 1. CDR1 and CDR2 (KGHSH, LQKENI) derive from the germline V gene. V is cut back by 6 bases and J by 5 bases, with 12 bases in the junction unmatched. Comment on this clone: The target of this receptor is not known. Base quality data are lacking; no much larger clone is found one base away.

Library preparation used the immunoSEQ multiplex PCR assay. The table was pulled from immuneACCESS by TCRdb, which kept in-frame rearrangements only. Such tables lose some clones; where checked, under half of the loss comes from unresolved V genes, and the rest has no known cause. The sample records fewer than 200,000 clones, over 85% of which are singletons. The leading ten clones occupy roughly 1.3% of the sample. The chain is made from TRBV18 and TRBJ2-5, and TRBD1 matches 7 of the central bases. The clonotype comes from a man aged 30 to 39 in good health. The sample comprised blood. The DNA sequence follows: TGTGCCAGCTCTCCGACAGGGACCCCCAGGGAGACCCAGTACTTC. Translated, this is CASSPTGTPRETQYF.